The clone carrying this T cell receptor beta chain was observed at least ten times. For TCR beta, libraries came from iRepertoire HTBI primers and Arm-PCR of CDR3 regions. TCRdb independently ran MiXCR on the multiplex PCR reads; one entry per CDR3 protein. The sample shows more than 450,000 distinct CDR3 sequences, 12% of them seen only once. The time point: newly diagnosed GD, antithyroid drugs for less than 3 months. Generation of the TCR library employed RNA extracted from PBMCs. This record comes from a study of regulatory T cells in long-lasting Graves disease. Germline assignment: CDR1 SNHLY and CDR2 FYNNEI. V was trimmed by 0 bases and J by 2 bases, leaving 17 bases between them. The length of the CDR3 is 18 residues. In addition, the sample was reused for a study of T cells in Graves' hyperthyroidism and ophthalmopathy. From that study: Most thyroid clonotypes with frequency above 0.001 were detected in blood.

This TCR was recovered from a woman aged 30 to 39 with Graves disease. This specimen consisted of peripheral blood mononuclear cells (PBMCs), obtained at new diagnosis, from a patient treated with antithyroid drugs. The J gene is TRBJ1-5, the V gene TRBV2; possibly TRBD1 for D (6 bases). The CDR3 loop is CASSEASSGEWGNQPQHF. The CDR3 bases are TGTGCCAGCAGTGAAGCTTCTTCAGGGGAGTGGGGCAATCAGCCCCAGCATTTT.